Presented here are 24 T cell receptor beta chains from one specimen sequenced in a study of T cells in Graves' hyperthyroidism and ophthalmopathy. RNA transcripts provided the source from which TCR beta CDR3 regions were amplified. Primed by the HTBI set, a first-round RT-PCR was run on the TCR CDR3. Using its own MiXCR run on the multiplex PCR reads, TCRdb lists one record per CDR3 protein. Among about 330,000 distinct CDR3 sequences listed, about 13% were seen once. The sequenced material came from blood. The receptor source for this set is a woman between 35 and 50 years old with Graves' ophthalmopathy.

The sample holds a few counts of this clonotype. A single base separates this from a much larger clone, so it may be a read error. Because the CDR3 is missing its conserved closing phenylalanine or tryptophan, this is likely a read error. CDR3 in DNA: TGTGCCAGCAGTTTATCGGCAGCTTGGGGCACTGAAGCTTTCCTT. This codes for CASSLSAAWGTEAFL. V usage is TRBV12-3 or TRBV12-4 and J usage is TRBJ1-1; no reliable D call. The CDR3 is 15 amino acids. V was trimmed by 2 bases and J by 4 bases, leaving 14 bases between them.

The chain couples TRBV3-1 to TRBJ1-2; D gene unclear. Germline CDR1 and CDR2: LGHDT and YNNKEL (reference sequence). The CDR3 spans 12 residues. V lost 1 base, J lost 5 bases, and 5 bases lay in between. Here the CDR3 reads CASSQVPYGYTF. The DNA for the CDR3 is TGTGCCAGCAGCCAAGTTCCATATGGCTACACCTTC. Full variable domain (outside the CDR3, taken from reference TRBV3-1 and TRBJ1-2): DTAVSQTPKYLVTQMGNDKSIKCEQNLGHDTMYWYKQDSKKFLKIMFSYNNKELIINETVPNRFSPKSPDKAHLNLHINSLELGDSAVYFCASSQVPYGYTFGSGTRLTVV.

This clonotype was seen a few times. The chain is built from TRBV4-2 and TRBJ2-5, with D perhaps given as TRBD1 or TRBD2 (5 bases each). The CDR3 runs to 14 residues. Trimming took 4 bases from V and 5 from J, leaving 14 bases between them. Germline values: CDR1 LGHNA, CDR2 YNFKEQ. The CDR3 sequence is CASSPGTTRETQYF. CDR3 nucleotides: TGTGCCAGCAGCCCAGGGACGACCAGGGAGACCCAGTACTTC.

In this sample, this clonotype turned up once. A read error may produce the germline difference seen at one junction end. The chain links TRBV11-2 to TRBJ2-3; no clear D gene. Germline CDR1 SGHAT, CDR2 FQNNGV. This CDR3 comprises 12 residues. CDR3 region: CANSLPTDTQYF. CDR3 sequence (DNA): TGTGCCAACAGCCTCCCTACCGATACGCAGTATTTT. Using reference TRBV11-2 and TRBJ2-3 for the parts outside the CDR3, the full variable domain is EAGVAQSPRYKIIEKRQSVAFWCNPISGHATLYWYQQILGQGPKLLIQFQNNGVVDDSQLPKDRFSAERLKGVDSTLKIQPAKLEDSAVYLCANSLPTDTQYFGPGTRLTVL.

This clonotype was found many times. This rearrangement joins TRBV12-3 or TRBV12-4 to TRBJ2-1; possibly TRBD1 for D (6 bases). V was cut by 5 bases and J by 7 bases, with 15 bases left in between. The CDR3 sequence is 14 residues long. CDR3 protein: CASSETGSRNEQFF. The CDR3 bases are TGTGCCAGCAGTGAAACAGGGTCGAGGAATGAGCAGTTCTTC.

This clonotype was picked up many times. The CDR3 here is CAISRFSPVGPTGELFF. The CDR3 DNA reads as TGTGCCATCAGCCGTTTCTCCCCTGTGGGCCCCACCGGGGAGCTGTTTTTT. The chain has TRBV10-3 and TRBJ2-2, with D hard to call. V lost 6 bases, J lost 4 bases, and 21 bases lay in between. The CDR3 consists of 17 residues. CDR1 is ENHRY and CDR2 is SYGVKD in the germline V gene.

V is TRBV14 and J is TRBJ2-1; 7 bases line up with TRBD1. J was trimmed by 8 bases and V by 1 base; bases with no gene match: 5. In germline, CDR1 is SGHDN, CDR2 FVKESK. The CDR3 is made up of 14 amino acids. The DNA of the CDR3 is TGTGCCAGCAGCCAAGGGACAGGTATTTATGAGCAGTTCTTC. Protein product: CASSQGTGIYEQFF.

The CDR3 bases are TGTGCCAGCACCCGGCGGGACAATCAGCCCCAGCATTTT. It translates to CASTRRDNQPQHF. The chain combines TRBV6-2 or TRBV6-3 with TRBJ1-5, with D hard to call. V lost 7 bases, J lost 3 bases, and 10 bases lay in between. In germline, CDR1 is MNHEY, CDR2 SVGEGT. The CDR3 sequence is 13 residues long.

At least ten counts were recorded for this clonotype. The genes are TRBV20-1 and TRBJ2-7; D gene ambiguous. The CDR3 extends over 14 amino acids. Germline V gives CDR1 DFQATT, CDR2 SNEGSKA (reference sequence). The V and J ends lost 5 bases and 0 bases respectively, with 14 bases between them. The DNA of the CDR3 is TGCAGTGCTGTTCCATTTACGGCCTCCTACGAGCAGTACTTC. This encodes CSAVPFTASYEQYF.

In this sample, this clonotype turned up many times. The CDR3 DNA follows: TGTGCCAGCAGTTTCTGGGACGGGGACACTGAAGCTTTCTTT. Translating gives CASSFWDGDTEAFF. The rearrangement uses TRBV12-3 or TRBV12-4 and TRBJ1-1; D may be TRBD1 (5 bases). The CDR3 has 14 amino acids. V was pared by 3 bases and J by 3 bases, with 11 bases between.

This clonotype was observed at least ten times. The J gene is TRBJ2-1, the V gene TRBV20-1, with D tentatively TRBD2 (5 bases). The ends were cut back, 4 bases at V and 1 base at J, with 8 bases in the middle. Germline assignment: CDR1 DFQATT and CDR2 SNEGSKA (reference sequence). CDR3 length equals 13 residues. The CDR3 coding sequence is TGCAGTGCTATCCCGGGATCCTACAATGAGCAGTTCTTC. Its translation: CSAIPGSYNEQFF.

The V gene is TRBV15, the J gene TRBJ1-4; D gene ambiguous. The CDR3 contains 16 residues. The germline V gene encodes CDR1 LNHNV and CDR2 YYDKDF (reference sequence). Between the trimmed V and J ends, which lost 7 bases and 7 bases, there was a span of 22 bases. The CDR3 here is CATTRGTVGLREKLFF. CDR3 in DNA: TGTGCCACCACCCGAGGCACAGTAGGGTTACGTGAAAAACTGTTTTTT.

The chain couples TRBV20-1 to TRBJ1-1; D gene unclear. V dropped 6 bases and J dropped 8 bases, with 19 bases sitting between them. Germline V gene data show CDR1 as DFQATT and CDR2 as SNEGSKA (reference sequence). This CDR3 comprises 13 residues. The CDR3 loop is CSAVIPDGAEAFF. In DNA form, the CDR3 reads TGCAGTGCCGTCATTCCGGATGGTGCGGAAGCTTTCTTT.

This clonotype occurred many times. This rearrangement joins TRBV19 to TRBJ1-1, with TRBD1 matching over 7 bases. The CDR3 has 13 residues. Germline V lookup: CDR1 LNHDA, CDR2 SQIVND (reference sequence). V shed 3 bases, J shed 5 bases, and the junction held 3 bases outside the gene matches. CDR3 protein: CASSMGRGTEAFF. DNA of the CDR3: TGTGCCAGTAGTATGGGCAGGGGGACTGAAGCTTTCTTT.

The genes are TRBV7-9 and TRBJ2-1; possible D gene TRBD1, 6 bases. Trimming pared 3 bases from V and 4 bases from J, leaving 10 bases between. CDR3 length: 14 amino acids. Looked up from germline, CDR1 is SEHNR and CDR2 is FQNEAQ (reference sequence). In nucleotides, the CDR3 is TGTGCCAGCAGCTTGGGGGCCTGGTACAATGAGCAGTTCTTC. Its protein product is CASSLGAWYNEQFF. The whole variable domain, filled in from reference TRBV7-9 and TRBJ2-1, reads DTGVSQNPRHKITKRGQNVTFRCDPISEHNRLYWYRQTLGQGPEFLTYFQNEAQLEKSRLLSDRFSAERPKGSFSTLEIQRTEQGDSAMYLCASSLGAWYNEQFFGPGTRLTVL.

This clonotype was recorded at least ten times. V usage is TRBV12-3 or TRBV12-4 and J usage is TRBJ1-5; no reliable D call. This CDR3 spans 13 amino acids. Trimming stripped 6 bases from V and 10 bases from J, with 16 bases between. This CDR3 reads CASSPGPGPPQHF. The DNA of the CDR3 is TGTGCCAGCAGCCCCGGGCCAGGACCTCCCCAGCATTTT.

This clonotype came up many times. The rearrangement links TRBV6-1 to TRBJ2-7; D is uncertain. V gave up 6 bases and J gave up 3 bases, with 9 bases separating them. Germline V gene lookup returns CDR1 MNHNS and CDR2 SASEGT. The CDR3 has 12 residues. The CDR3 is CASSYPLYEQYF. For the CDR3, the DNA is TGTGCCAGCAGCTACCCCCTCTACGAGCAGTACTTC.

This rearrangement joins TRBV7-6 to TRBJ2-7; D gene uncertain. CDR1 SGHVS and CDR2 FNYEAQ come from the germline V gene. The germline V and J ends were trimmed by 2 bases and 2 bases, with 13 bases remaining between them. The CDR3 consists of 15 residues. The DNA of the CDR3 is TGTGCCAGCAGCTTATTAACTTTAAGTCCCTACGAGCAGTACTTC. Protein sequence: CASSLLTLSPYEQYF. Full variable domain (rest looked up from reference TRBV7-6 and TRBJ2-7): GAGVSQSPRYKVTKRGQDVALRCDPISGHVSLYWYRQALGQGPEFLTYFNYEAQQDKSGLPNDRFSAERPEGSISTLTIQRTEQRDSAMYRCASSLLTLSPYEQYFGPGTRLTVT.

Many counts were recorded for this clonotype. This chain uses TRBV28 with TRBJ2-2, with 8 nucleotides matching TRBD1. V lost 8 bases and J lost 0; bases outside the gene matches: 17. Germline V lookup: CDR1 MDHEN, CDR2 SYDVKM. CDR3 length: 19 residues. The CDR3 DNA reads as TGTGCCAGCCCATGGGGGCAGGGGGCGCACACCCCGAACACCGGGGAGCTGTTTTTT. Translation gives CASPWGQGAHTPNTGELFF.

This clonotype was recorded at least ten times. The CDR3 coding sequence is TGCAGTGCTAAGGACAAGTATGGCTACACCTTC. Residues: CSAKDKYGYTF. The chain links TRBV20-1 to TRBJ1-2; D is possibly TRBD1 (5 bases). The CDR3 runs to 11 residues. CDR1 DFQATT and CDR2 SNEGSKA come from the germline V gene (reference sequence). V dropped 4 bases and J dropped 5 bases, with 8 bases sitting between them.

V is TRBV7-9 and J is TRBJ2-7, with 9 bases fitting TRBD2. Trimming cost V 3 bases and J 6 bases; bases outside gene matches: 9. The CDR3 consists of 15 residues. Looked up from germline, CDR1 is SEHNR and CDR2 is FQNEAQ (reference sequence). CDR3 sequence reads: CASSLVSAGGIEQYF. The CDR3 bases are TGTGCCAGCAGCTTGGTATCGGCGGGAGGGATCGAGCAGTACTTC.

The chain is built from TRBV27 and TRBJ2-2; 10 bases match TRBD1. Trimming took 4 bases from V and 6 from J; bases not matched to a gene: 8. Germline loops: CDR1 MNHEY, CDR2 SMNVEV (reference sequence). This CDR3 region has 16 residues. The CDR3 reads CASSSPGQGYSGELFF. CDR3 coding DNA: TGTGCCAGCAGTTCCCCGGGACAGGGGTATTCCGGGGAGCTGTTTTTT.

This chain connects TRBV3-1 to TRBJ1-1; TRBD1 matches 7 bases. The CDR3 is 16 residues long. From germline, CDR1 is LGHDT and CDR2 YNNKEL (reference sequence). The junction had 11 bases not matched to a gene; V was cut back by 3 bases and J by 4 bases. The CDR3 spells CASSQWPGQRVTEAFF. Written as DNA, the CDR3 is TGTGCCAGCAGCCAGTGGCCGGGACAGAGGGTCACTGAAGCTTTCTTT. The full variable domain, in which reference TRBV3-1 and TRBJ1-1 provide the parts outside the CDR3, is DTAVSQTPKYLVTQMGNDKSIKCEQNLGHDTMYWYKQDSKKFLKIMFSYNNKELIINETVPNRFSPKSPDKAHLNLHINSLELGDSAVYFCASSQWPGQRVTEAFFGQGTRLTVV.

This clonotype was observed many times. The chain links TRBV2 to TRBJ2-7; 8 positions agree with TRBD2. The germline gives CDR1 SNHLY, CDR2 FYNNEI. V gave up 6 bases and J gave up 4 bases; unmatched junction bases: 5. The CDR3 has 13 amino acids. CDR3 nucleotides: TGTGCCAGCAGCAGGACTAGCAAATACGAGCAGTACTTC. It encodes CASSRTSKYEQYF. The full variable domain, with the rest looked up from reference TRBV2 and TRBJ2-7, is EPEVTQTPSHQVTQMGQEVILRCVPISNHLYFYWYRQILGQKVEFLVSFYNNEISEKSEIFDDQFSVERPDGSNFTLKIRSTKLEDSAMYFCASSRTSKYEQYFGPGTRLTVT.